A selection of T cell receptor beta chains follows, all from one sample in a study of CD8+CD57+ T cells in acquired aplastic anemia. TCRdb used MiXCR to reprocess the reads, holding one entry per CDR3 protein. The table has about 200,000 distinct CDR3 sequences, about half seen once. Sequencing was done on a sample of sorted CD4+, CD8+, or CD8+CD57+ T cells (not recorded which) from PBMCs. These receptor sequences come from a human donor with aplastic anemia. Each CDR3 is given with its conserved first and last residue. Each record gives: J gene, V gene, D gene, clone size, CDR3 protein, CDR3 DNA. A D gene is named only where the DNA matches it firmly. Rows give clone size only sometimes, using once, few, many, or a class for an expanded clone.

TRBJ2-3 TRBV10-3 - - CASSHGLNTDTQYF TGTGCCAGCAGCCATGGACTCAACACAGATACGCAGTATTTT
TRBJ2-3 TRBV2 - many CASGGGTQYF TGTGCCAGCGGGGGTGGTACGCAGTATTTT
TRBJ2-1 TRBV29-1 - few CSVMWRYLNEQFF TGCAGCGTTATGTGGCGGTACCTCAATGAGCAGTTCTTC
TRBJ2-7 TRBV5-4 TRBD1 - CASSVGGQGASEQYF TGTGCCAGCAGCGTCGGAGGACAGGGGGCTAGTGAGCAGTACTTC
TRBJ1-5 TRBV7-6 - once CASSSGGRYSNQPQHF TGTGCCAGCAGCTCGGGGGGCAGGTATAGCAATCAGCCCCAGCATTTT
TRBJ2-3 TRBV25-1 TRBD2 - CASTVAGGTDTQYF TGTGCCAGCACAGTTGCGGGGGGCACAGATACGCAGTATTTT
TRBJ1-1 TRBV4-1 - - CASSQEVSAGTEAFF TGCGCCAGCAGCCAAGAGGTCAGTGCGGGGACTGAAGCTTTCTTT
TRBJ1-2 TRBV4-1 TRBD1 many CASSQDPRKQGVNYGYTF TGCGCCAGCAGCCAAGATCCCAGGAAACAGGGGGTGAACTATGGCTACACCTTC
TRBJ2-5 TRBV19 TRBD1 - CASSRPRGRETQYF TGTGCCAGCAGCCGACCCAGGGGGCGGGAGACCCAGTACTTC
TRBJ1-2 TRBV15 - many CATSSRGNGYTF TGTGCCACCAGCAGTCGGGGAAATGGCTACACCTTC
TRBJ2-5 TRBV2 - - CASSETRKETQYF TGTGCCAGCAGTGAGACCAGAAAAGAGACCCAGTACTTC